These T cell receptor beta chains were read from a single sample in a study of PD-1 blockade in classical Hodgkin lymphoma. The table came from immunoSEQ multiplex PCR; TCRdb's copy has only in-frame clones and leaves some out. Among around 60,000 clones listed, roughly 87% were seen once. Sequencing used peripheral blood mononuclear cells (PBMCs), obtained before the fourth cycle of nivolumab. These receptors originate from a human donor with classical Hodgkin lymphoma. The CDR3 runs from the conserved cysteine through the conserved F or W. D genes are given only for firm matches. The size of a clone is reported for some rows only, either as once, few or many, or as a class for expanded clones.

J gene: TRBJ1-4
D gene: .
clone size: .
V gene: TRBV30
CDR3 length: 13
CDR3 protein: CAWSPTMWKKLFF
CDR3 DNA: TGTGCCTGGAGTCCCACTATGTGGAAAAAACTGTTTTTT

J gene: TRBJ2-5
D gene: .
clone size: once
V gene: TRBV5-1
CDR3 length: 15
CDR3 protein: CASSWLARGGETQYF
CDR3 DNA: TGCGCCAGCAGCTGGCTAGCGAGGGGCGGAGAGACCCAGTACTTC

J gene: TRBJ2-2
D gene: .
clone size: .
V gene: TRBV6-5
CDR3 length: 12
CDR3 protein: CASSPYTGELFF
CDR3 DNA: TGTGCCAGCAGCCCCTACACCGGGGAGCTGTTTTTT

J gene: TRBJ2-7
D gene: TRBD1
clone size: .
V gene: TRBV5-1
CDR3 length: 17
CDR3 protein: CASSSTGGLGSGYEQYF
CDR3 DNA: TGCGCCAGCAGTTCTACAGGGGGGCTAGGGTCAGGCTACGAGCAGTACTTC

J gene: TRBJ2-2
D gene: TRBD1
clone size: .
V gene: TRBV6-1
CDR3 length: 14
CDR3 protein: CASTVDRGSGELFF
CDR3 DNA: TGTGCCAGCACCGTGGACAGGGGCTCCGGGGAGCTGTTTTTT

J gene: TRBJ2-3
D gene: TRBD1
clone size: few
V gene: TRBV9
CDR3 length: 16
CDR3 protein: CASSRSTGQGTDTQYF
CDR3 DNA: TGTGCCAGCAGCCGATCAACGGGACAGGGGACAGATACGCAGTATTTT

J gene: TRBJ2-3
D gene: .
clone size: .
V gene: TRBV5-1
CDR3 length: 15
CDR3 protein: CACGLGGGGTDTQYF
CDR3 DNA: TGCGCCTGCGGGTTAGGTGGCGGGGGCACAGATACGCAGTATTTT

J gene: TRBJ1-4
D gene: .
clone size: .
V gene: TRBV5-1
CDR3 length: 14
CDR3 protein: CASRGGPTNEKLFF
CDR3 DNA: TGCGCCAGCAGGGGGGGGCCAACTAATGAAAAACTGTTTTTT

J gene: TRBJ2-1
D gene: TRBD2
clone size: few
V gene: TRBV30
CDR3 length: 14
CDR3 protein: CAWSTGGPGNEQFF
CDR3 DNA: TGTGCCTGGTCAACGGGGGGGCCGGGCAATGAGCAGTTCTTC

J gene: TRBJ1-4
D gene: .
clone size: .
V gene: TRBV6-5
CDR3 length: 14
CDR3 protein: CASSASGRGGKLFF
CDR3 DNA: TGTGCCAGCAGCGCCTCCGGCAGGGGAGGAAAACTGTTTTTT

J gene: TRBJ1-4
D gene: TRBD1
clone size: .
V gene: TRBV7-8
CDR3 length: 16
CDR3 protein: CASSDRGTGGDEKLFF
CDR3 DNA: TGTGCCAGCAGCGATAGGGGAACAGGGGGTGATGAAAAACTGTTTTTT

J gene: TRBJ2-5
D gene: TRBD1
clone size: .
V gene: TRBV7-6
CDR3 length: 17
CDR3 protein: CASSLGTGGDVGETQYF
CDR3 DNA: TGTGCCAGCAGCTTAGGGACAGGGGGCGACGTGGGGGAGACCCAGTACTTC

J gene: TRBJ1-2
D gene: .
clone size: few
V gene: TRBV7-8
CDR3 length: 13
CDR3 protein: CASSPTTQYGYTF
CDR3 DNA: TGTGCCAGCAGCCCCACAACTCAGTATGGCTACACCTTC

J gene: TRBJ2-3
D gene: .
clone size: .
V gene: TRBV5-1
CDR3 length: 14
CDR3 protein: CASSLGRATDTQYF
CDR3 DNA: TGCGCCAGCAGCCTGGGAAGGGCGACAGATACGCAGTATTTT

J gene: TRBJ1-2
D gene: .
clone size: once
V gene: TRBV30
CDR3 length: 12
CDR3 protein: CAWSRTRQEVTF
CDR3 DNA: TGTGCCTGGTCGAGGACGAGACAGGAGGTCACCTTC

J gene: TRBJ2-7
D gene: TRBD1
clone size: once
V gene: TRBV28
CDR3 length: 13
CDR3 protein: CASRQGGVYEQYF
CDR3 DNA: TGTGCCAGCAGACAAGGGGGCGTCTACGAGCAGTACTTC

J gene: TRBJ2-1
D gene: TRBD2
clone size: .
V gene: TRBV10-3
CDR3 length: 12
CDR3 protein: CAIRPGGNEQFF
CDR3 DNA: TGTGCCATCAGGCCGGGGGGCAATGAGCAGTTCTTC

J gene: TRBJ2-7
D gene: TRBD1
clone size: .
V gene: TRBV7-1
CDR3 length: 14
CDR3 protein: CASSEGTGRNEQYF
CDR3 DNA: TGTGCCAGCAGCGAGGGGACAGGTCGAAACGAGCAGTACTTC

J gene: TRBJ2-3
D gene: TRBD2
clone size: .
V gene: TRBV5-1
CDR3 length: 17
CDR3 protein: CASSLVGTSGGTDTQYF
CDR3 DNA: TGCGCCAGCAGCTTGGTAGGAACTAGCGGGGGGACAGATACGCAGTATTTT

J gene: TRBJ1-1
D gene: .
clone size: few
V gene: TRBV30
CDR3 length: 11
CDR3 protein: CAWSPTREAFF
CDR3 DNA: TGTGCCTGGAGTCCTACCCGAGAAGCTTTCTTT

J gene: TRBJ2-5
D gene: TRBD1
clone size: .
V gene: TRBV5-1
CDR3 length: 15
CDR3 protein: CASSQGQGGKETQYF
CDR3 DNA: TGCGCCAGCAGCCAAGGACAGGGGGGGAAAGAGACCCAGTACTTC

J gene: TRBJ1-2
D gene: .
clone size: few
V gene: TRBV4-2
CDR3 length: 12
CDR3 protein: CASSQDRLGYTF
CDR3 DNA: TGTGCCAGCAGCCAAGACCGGTTAGGCTACACCTTC

J gene: TRBJ1-3
D gene: .
clone size: .
V gene: TRBV2
CDR3 length: 16
CDR3 protein: CASSATTGISGNTIYF
CDR3 DNA: TGTGCCAGCAGCGCGACCACAGGGATCTCTGGAAACACCATATATTTT

J gene: TRBJ1-2
D gene: .
clone size: .
V gene: TRBV2
CDR3 length: 14
CDR3 protein: CASSRQFSNYGYTF
CDR3 DNA: TGTGCCAGCAGTCGACAGTTTTCTAACTATGGCTACACCTTC

J gene: TRBJ1-2
D gene: TRBD1
clone size: .
V gene: TRBV28
CDR3 length: 13
CDR3 protein: CASSSQGAGGYTF
CDR3 DNA: TGTGCCAGCAGCTCCCAGGGGGCGGGGGGCTACACCTTC

J gene: TRBJ2-3
D gene: .
clone size: .
V gene: TRBV5-1
CDR3 length: 14
CDR3 protein: CASSLSPPMDTQYF
CDR3 DNA: TGCGCCAGCAGCTTGAGTCCTCCTATGGATACGCAGTATTTT

J gene: TRBJ2-5
D gene: .
clone size: .
V gene: TRBV5-1
CDR3 length: 14
CDR3 protein: CASSLQGAGETQYF
CDR3 DNA: TGCGCCAGCAGCTTACAGGGTGCGGGGGAGACCCAGTACTTC